What follows are 10 T cell receptor beta chains derived from one specimen sequenced in a study of blood T cells in healthy people across ages. A second PCR, run for about 7 to 11 cycles, used a sample-barcoded 5' primer plus a J-beta primer mix. TCRdb passed the 5' RACE reads through MiXCR, listing each CDR3 protein once. Here the sample spans around 1,500,000 distinct CDR3 sequences, about 28% being singletons. The sample taken for sequencing was blood. All receptors derive from a woman aged 25 to 39 in good health.

There are many counts of this clonotype. This chain links TRBV7-8 with TRBJ2-7, with unresolved D. CDR1 is SGHVS and CDR2 is FQNEAQ in the germline V gene. Trimming removed 2 bases at V and 3 bases at J, with 8 bases between. CDR3 size: 13 residues. CDR3 DNA: TGTGCCAGCAGCTTATCGACTCTCTACGAGCAGTACTTC. Protein sequence: CASSLSTLYEQYF. Based on the CDR3 plus reference TRBV7-8 and TRBJ2-7, the full variable domain is GAGVSQSPRYKVAKRGQDVALRCDPISGHVSLFWYQQALGQGPEFLTYFQNEAQLDKSGLPSDRFFAERPEGSVSTLKIQRTQQEDSAVYLCASSLSTLYEQYFGPGTRLTVT.

This clonotype has just a few counts. The chain uses TRBV7-2 and TRBJ2-4; D possibly corresponds to TRBD2 (5 bases). The J call may be faulty, since TRBJ2-5 better matches the DNA end. CDR1 and CDR2 (germline): SGHTA, FQGNSA. This CDR3 region has 14 residues. CDR3 amino acids: CASSPIRGSETQYF. The CDR3 DNA reads as TGTGCCAGCAGCCCTATTCGGGGAAGCGAGACCCAGTACTTC.

This clonotype came up a few times. This chain links TRBV20-1 with TRBJ2-1; D call uncertain. This CDR3 region has 12 residues. CDR1 and CDR2 from the germline V gene are DFQATT and SNEGSKA (reference sequence). V lost 5 bases and J lost 9, with 14 bases in between. The CDR3 loop is CSAARGLGEQFF. The CDR3 DNA follows: TGCAGTGCTGCCCGAGGTTTAGGTGAGCAGTTCTTC.

This clonotype was recorded only once. This rearrangement joins TRBV7-2 to TRBJ2-5; weak D call: TRBD1 (6 bases). Trimming removed 6 bases at V and 4 bases at J, with 18 bases between. This CDR3 contains 15 residues. Germline V gives CDR1 SGHTA, CDR2 FQGNSA. CDR3 loop: CASRVLTGAGETQYF. The CDR3 DNA is TGTGCCAGCAGAGTCCTGACAGGCGCAGGAGAGACCCAGTACTTC.

This clonotype appeared many times. The chain joins TRBV7-9 to TRBJ2-7, with a weak D call TRBD1 (6 bases). The CDR3 totals 16 residues. Trimming took 5 bases from V and 0 from J, leaving 17 bases between them. The V gene's germline CDR1 is SEHNR and CDR2 FQNEAQ (reference sequence). The CDR3 spells CASSRVGGRDSYEQYF. The CDR3 nucleotides are TGTGCCAGCAGCCGAGTAGGGGGTCGGGACTCCTACGAGCAGTACTTC. The entire variable domain, with the rest obtained from reference TRBV7-9 and TRBJ2-7, is as follows: DTGVSQNPRHKITKRGQNVTFRCDPISEHNRLYWYRQTLGQGPEFLTYFQNEAQLEKSRLLSDRFSAERPKGSFSTLEIQRTEQGDSAMYLCASSRVGGRDSYEQYFGPGTRLTVT.

This clonotype came up many times. The chain recombines TRBV29-1 with TRBJ2-7; D may be TRBD1 or TRBD2 (5 bases each). The CDR3 consists of 12 residues. The germline gives CDR1 SQVTM, CDR2 ANQGSEA. The CDR3 DNA is TGCAGTGTTCGGCAGGGCAGGACTGAGCAGTACTTC. This encodes CSVRQGRTEQYF.

This clonotype came up a few times. The J gene is TRBJ1-6, the V gene TRBV7-2; possibly TRBD1 for D (6 bases). This CDR3 is built from 14 residues. V dropped 5 bases and J dropped 13 bases, with 18 bases sitting between them. Per the germline V gene, CDR1 is SGHTA and CDR2 is FQGNSA. Written as DNA, the CDR3 is TGTGCCAGCAGCACTACAGGGACGGGGGTTCCCCTCCACTTT. This gives the protein CASSTTGTGVPLHF. The entire variable domain, with the rest obtained from reference TRBV7-2 and TRBJ1-6, is as follows: GAGVSQSPSNKVTEKGKDVELRCDPISGHTALYWYRQSLGQGLEFLIYFQGNSAPDKSGLPSDRFSAERTGGSVSTLTIQRTQQEDSAVYLCASSTTGTGVPLHFGNGTRLTVT.

This clonotype was observed a few times. This chain links TRBV11-2 with TRBJ2-1; weak D call: TRBD2 (5 bases). This CDR3 is 16 amino acids long. Trimming left V 1 base short and J 0 bases short, with 10 bases between. The germline CDR1 and CDR2 sequences are SGHAT and FQNNGV. The CDR3 sequence: CASSLAGLSSYNEQFF. The DNA of the CDR3 is TGTGCCAGCAGCTTAGCCGGACTCAGCTCCTACAATGAGCAGTTCTTC.

This rearrangement joins TRBV7-9 to TRBJ2-7; 7 bases align to TRBD2. Germline V lookup: CDR1 SEHNR, CDR2 FQNEAQ (reference sequence). The CDR3 runs 15 residues. The V segment lost 3 bases and the J segment 4 bases; nucleotides outside the gene matches: 9. CDR3 sequence reads: CASSFRSSGRYEQYF. The DNA of the CDR3 is TGTGCCAGCAGCTTTCGGTCTAGCGGACGATACGAGCAGTACTTC.

This clonotype was counted between two and nine times. The chain employs TRBV20-1 and TRBJ2-1; perhaps TRBD2 as D (8 bases). This CDR3 comprises 19 residues. CDR1 is DFQATT, CDR2 SNEGSKA, per germline (reference sequence). With 0 bases removed from V and 0 bases from J, the gap between germline ends came to 21 bases. The CDR3 loop is CSARDPTGFSGASYNEQFF. The CDR3 region has the DNA TGCAGTGCTAGAGATCCGACAGGGTTTAGCGGGGCCTCCTACAATGAGCAGTTCTTC.